These 4 T cell receptor beta chains were all obtained from the same sample, sequenced in a study of blood T cells in healthy people across ages. The second PCR ran roughly 6 to 11 cycles with a sample-barcoded 5' primer and J-beta primers. TCRdb processed the 5' RACE reads anew with MiXCR; each CDR3 protein has one entry. The sample has approximately 290,000 distinct CDR3 sequences, roughly 29% seen once. The specimen sequenced was blood. These receptors were taken from a woman in her seventies in good health.

The chain combines TRBV28 with TRBJ1-4, with D possibly being TRBD1 (5 bases). V gave up 5 bases and J gave up 8 bases, with 21 bases separating them. Per germline, CDR1 MDHEN and CDR2 SYDVKM. CDR3 size: 16 residues. As DNA, the CDR3 is TGTGCCAGCAGTAAACCAGGACATCGGCGGGAGGAAAAACTGTTTTTT. Amino acids: CASSKPGHRREEKLFF.

This clonotype was observed a handful of times. The genes are TRBV20-1 and TRBJ1-2; D may be TRBD1 (5 bases). Looked up from germline, CDR1 is DFQATT and CDR2 is SNEGSKA (reference sequence). The CDR3 runs 15 residues. V dropped 0 bases and J dropped 3 bases, with 14 bases sitting between them. The CDR3 DNA sequence: TGCAGTGCTAGAGATCCCACCGGGACGTACTATGGCTACACCTTC. Residues: CSARDPTGTYYGYTF.

The J gene is TRBJ1-4, the V gene TRBV6-1; 9 bases agree with TRBD1. This CDR3 region has 15 residues. V shed 9 bases and J 6 bases; nucleotides not matched to a gene: 11. The germline V gene has CDR1 MNHNS and CDR2 SASEGT. Here the CDR3 reads CASSDRGLKDEKLFF. The CDR3 region has the DNA TGTGCCAGTTCGGACAGGGGATTAAAGGATGAAAAACTGTTTTTT.

The chain joins TRBV29-1 to TRBJ2-1; D not certain. V lost 4 bases and J lost 0, with 7 bases in between. Germline CDR1 reads SQVTM; CDR2 reads ANQGSEA. The CDR3 spans 13 residues. The CDR3 region is CSVVRASYNEQFF. The CDR3 nucleotides read TGCAGCGTTGTTAGGGCCTCCTACAATGAGCAGTTCTTC.